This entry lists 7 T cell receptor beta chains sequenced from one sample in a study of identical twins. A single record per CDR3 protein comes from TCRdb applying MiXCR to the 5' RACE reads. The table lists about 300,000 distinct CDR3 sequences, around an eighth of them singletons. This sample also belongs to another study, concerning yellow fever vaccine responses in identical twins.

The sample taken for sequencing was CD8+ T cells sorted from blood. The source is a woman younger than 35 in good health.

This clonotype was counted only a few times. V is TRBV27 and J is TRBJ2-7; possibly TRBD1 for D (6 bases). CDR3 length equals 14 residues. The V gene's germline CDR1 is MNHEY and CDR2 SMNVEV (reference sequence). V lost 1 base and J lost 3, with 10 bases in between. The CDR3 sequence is CASSLYTGHYEQYV. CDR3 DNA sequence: TGTGCCAGCAGTTTATACACAGGGCACTACGAGCAGTACGTC.

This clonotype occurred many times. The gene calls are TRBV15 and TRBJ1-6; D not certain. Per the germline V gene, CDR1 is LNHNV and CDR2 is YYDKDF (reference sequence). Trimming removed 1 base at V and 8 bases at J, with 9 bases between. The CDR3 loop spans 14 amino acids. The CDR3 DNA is TGTGCCACCAGCAGAGGGAGCGAAGATTCACCCCTCCACTTT. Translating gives CATSRGSEDSPLHF.

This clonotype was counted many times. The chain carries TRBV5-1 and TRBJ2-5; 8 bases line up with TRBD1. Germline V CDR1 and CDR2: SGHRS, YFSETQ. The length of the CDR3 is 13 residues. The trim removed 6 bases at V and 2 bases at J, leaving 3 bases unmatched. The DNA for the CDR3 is TGCGCCAGCATAAGACAGGGGCAAGAGACCCAGTACTTC. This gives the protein CASIRQGQETQYF.

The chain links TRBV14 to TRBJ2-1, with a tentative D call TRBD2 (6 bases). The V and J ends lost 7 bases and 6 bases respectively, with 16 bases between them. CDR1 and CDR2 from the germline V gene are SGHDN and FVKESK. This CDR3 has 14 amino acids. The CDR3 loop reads CASKGLYLSNEQFF. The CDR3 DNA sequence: TGTGCCAGCAAAGGACTATACCTTAGCAATGAGCAGTTCTTC. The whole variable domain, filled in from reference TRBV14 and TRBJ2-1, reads EAGVTQFPSHSVIEKGQTVTLRCDPISGHDNLYWYRRVMGKEIKFLLHFVKESKQDESGMPNNRFLAERTGGTYSTLKVQPAELEDSGVYFCASKGLYLSNEQFFGPGTRLTVL.

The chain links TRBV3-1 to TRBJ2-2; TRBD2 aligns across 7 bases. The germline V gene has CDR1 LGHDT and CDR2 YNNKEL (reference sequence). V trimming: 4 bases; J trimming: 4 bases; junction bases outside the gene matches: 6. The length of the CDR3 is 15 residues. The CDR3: CASSRRTSATGELFF. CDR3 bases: TGTGCCAGCAGCCGAAGAACTAGCGCCACCGGGGAGCTGTTTTTT.

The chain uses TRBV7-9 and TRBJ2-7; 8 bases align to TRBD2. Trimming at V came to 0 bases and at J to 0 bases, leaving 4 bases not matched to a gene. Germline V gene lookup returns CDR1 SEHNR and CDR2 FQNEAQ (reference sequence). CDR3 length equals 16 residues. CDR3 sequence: CASSLAAGDPSYEQYV. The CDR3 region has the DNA TGTGCCAGCAGCTTAGCAGCGGGGGACCCCTCCTACGAGCAGTACGTC.

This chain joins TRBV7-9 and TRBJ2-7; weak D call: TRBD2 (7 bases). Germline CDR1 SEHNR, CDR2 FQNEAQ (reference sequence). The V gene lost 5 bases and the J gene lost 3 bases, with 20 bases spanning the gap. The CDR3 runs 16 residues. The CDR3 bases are TGTGCCAGCAGCCCATACGGGGGGACAAAAAGCTACGAGCAGTACTTC. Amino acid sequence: CASSPYGGTKSYEQYF.